The rows below give T cell receptor beta chains drawn from one sample of a study of cytomegalovirus exposure and HLA in healthy donors. TCRdb's copy holds only in-frame clones and misses some; the assay was immunoSEQ multiplex PCR. The data hold approximately 130,000 clones, with 70% to 80% observed a single time. Sequencing used PBMCs. The receptors derive from a young man in good health and CMV-seronegative. Each CDR3 is given with its conserved first and last residue. Fields, in order: clone size, J gene, D gene, V gene, CDR3 protein, CDR3 DNA. A D gene is named only where the DNA matches it firmly. A clone size is listed for some rows: how often the clone was seen (once, few, many), or a class if it is expanded.

abundance: -
j_gene: TRBJ2-7
d_gene: TRBD2
v_gene: TRBV19
CDR3aa: CASRTSGSEQYF
CDR3nt: TGTGCCAGTAGGACTAGCGGGAGCGAGCAGTACTTC

abundance: -
j_gene: TRBJ1-5
d_gene: -
v_gene: TRBV6-1
CDR3aa: CAIWQSNQSQHF
CDR3nt: TGTGCCATCTGGCAATCAAATCAGTCCCAGCATTTT

abundance: -
j_gene: TRBJ2-7
d_gene: -
v_gene: TRBV9
CDR3aa: CASSVGGHPYEQYF
CDR3nt: TGTGCCAGCAGCGTGGGTGGGCACCCCTACGAGCAGTACTTC

abundance: -
j_gene: TRBJ2-3
d_gene: -
v_gene: TRBV6-5
CDR3aa: CASSMGTQGDTQYF
CDR3nt: TGTGCCAGCAGTATGGGAACTCAGGGAGATACGCAGTATTTT

abundance: -
j_gene: TRBJ2-6
d_gene: -
v_gene: TRBV6-1
CDR3aa: CASSEFKGQAGANVLTF
CDR3nt: TGTGCCAGCAGTGAATTTAAGGGGCAGGCTGGGGCCAACGTCCTGACTTTC

abundance: -
j_gene: TRBJ2-1
d_gene: -
v_gene: TRBV19
CDR3aa: CASSIQGLEYEQFF
CDR3nt: TGTGCCAGTAGTATCCAGGGCTTAGAGTATGAGCAGTTCTTC

abundance: -
j_gene: TRBJ2-3
d_gene: TRBD2
v_gene: TRBV30
CDR3aa: CALGLAGGPPDTQYF
CDR3nt: TGTGCTTTGGGACTAGCGGGGGGCCCACCGGATACGCAGTATTTT

abundance: -
j_gene: TRBJ2-7
d_gene: TRBD1
v_gene: TRBV28
CDR3aa: CASSLVLGTGGDEQYF
CDR3nt: TGTGCCAGCAGTTTAGTGCTCGGGACAGGGGGAGACGAGCAGTACTTC

abundance: -
j_gene: TRBJ2-1
d_gene: TRBD2
v_gene: TRBV28
CDR3aa: CASEAHLAGAGDNEQFF
CDR3nt: TGTGCCAGCGAGGCCCACTTGGCGGGAGCTGGCGACAATGAGCAGTTCTTC

abundance: -
j_gene: TRBJ1-2
d_gene: TRBD1
v_gene: TRBV5-1
CDR3aa: CASSTNPGGDYGYTF
CDR3nt: TGCGCCAGCAGCACAAACCCAGGGGGCGACTATGGCTACACCTTC

abundance: -
j_gene: TRBJ2-1
d_gene: -
v_gene: TRBV29-1
CDR3aa: CSVEVGADEQFF
CDR3nt: TGCAGCGTTGAAGTGGGGGCGGATGAGCAGTTCTTC

abundance: once
j_gene: TRBJ2-2
d_gene: TRBD1
v_gene: TRBV7-3
CDR3aa: CASSATGTDTGELFF
CDR3nt: TGTGCCAGCAGCGCAACCGGGACAGACACCGGGGAGCTGTTTTTT

abundance: -
j_gene: TRBJ2-7
d_gene: -
v_gene: TRBV14
CDR3aa: CASSQRYEQYF
CDR3nt: TGTGCCAGCAGCCAACGCTACGAGCAGTACTTC

abundance: few
j_gene: TRBJ2-1
d_gene: -
v_gene: TRBV7-3
CDR3aa: CASSYSAFNEQFF
CDR3nt: TGTGCCAGCAGCTACTCCGCTTTCAATGAGCAGTTCTTC

abundance: -
j_gene: TRBJ2-7
d_gene: TRBD1
v_gene: TRBV28
CDR3aa: CASSGPGQGYYEQYF
CDR3nt: TGTGCCAGCAGTGGCCCGGGACAGGGTTATTACGAGCAGTACTTC

abundance: -
j_gene: TRBJ2-1
d_gene: TRBD1
v_gene: TRBV5-6
CDR3aa: CASSGFDRGPLDEQFF
CDR3nt: TGTGCCAGCAGCGGGTTCGACAGGGGTCCTTTGGATGAGCAGTTCTTC

abundance: -
j_gene: TRBJ1-2
d_gene: TRBD1
v_gene: TRBV5-6
CDR3aa: CASMGQGGLFAYTF
CDR3nt: TGTGCCAGCATGGGACAGGGTGGTCTCTTCGCCTACACCTTC